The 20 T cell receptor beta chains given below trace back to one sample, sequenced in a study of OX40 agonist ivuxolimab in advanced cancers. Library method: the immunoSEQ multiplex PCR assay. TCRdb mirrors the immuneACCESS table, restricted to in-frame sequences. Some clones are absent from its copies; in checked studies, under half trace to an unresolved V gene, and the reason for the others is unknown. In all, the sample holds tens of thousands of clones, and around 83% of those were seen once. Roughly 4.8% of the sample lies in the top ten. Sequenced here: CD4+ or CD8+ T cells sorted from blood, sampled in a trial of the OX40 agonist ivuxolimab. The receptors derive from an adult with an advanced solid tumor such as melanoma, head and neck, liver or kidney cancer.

The CDR3 nucleotides are TGCGCCAGCAGCTTAGATGGGGCCTCTGGAAACACCATATATTTT. As protein: CASSLDGASGNTIYF. This chain links TRBV5-1 with TRBJ1-3; perhaps TRBD1 as D (5 bases). Germline CDR1 SGHRS, CDR2 YFSETQ. V dropped 2 bases and J dropped 0 bases, with 9 bases sitting between them. The CDR3 covers 15 residues. Supplemented by reference TRBV5-1 and TRBJ1-3, the full variable domain reads KAGVTQTPRYLIKTRGQQVTLSCSPISGHRSVSWYQQTPGQGLQFLFEYFSETQRNKGNFPGRFSGRQFSNSRSEMNVSTLELGDSALYLCASSLDGASGNTIYFGEGSWLTVV.

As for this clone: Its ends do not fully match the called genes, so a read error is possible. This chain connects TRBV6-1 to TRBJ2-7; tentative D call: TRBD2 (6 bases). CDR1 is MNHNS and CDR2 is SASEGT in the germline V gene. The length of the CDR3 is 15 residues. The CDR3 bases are TGTGCCAGCAGTGAAGGGAGGGTCGAGTCGAAAGGGATTGGCTTC. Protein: CASSEGRVESKGIGF.

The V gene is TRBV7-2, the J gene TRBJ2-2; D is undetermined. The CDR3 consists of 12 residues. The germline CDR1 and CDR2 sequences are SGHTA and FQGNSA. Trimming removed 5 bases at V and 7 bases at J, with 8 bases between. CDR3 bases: TGTGCCAGCAGCCCCCCCGGCGGGGAGCTGTTTTTT. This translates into CASSPPGGELFF.

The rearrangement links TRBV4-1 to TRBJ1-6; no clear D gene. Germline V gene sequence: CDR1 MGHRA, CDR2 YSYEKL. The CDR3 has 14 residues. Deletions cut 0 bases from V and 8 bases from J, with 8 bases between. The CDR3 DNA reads TGCGCCAGCAGCCAAGATTCGAGGGATTCACCCCTCCACTTT. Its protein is CASSQDSRDSPLHF.

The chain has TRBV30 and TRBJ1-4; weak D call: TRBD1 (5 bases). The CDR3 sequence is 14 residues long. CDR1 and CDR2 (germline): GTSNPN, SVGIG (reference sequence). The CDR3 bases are TGTGCACAAGATGGGGCGTCGGACGGCGAAAAACTGTTTTTT. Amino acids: CAQDGASDGEKLFF.

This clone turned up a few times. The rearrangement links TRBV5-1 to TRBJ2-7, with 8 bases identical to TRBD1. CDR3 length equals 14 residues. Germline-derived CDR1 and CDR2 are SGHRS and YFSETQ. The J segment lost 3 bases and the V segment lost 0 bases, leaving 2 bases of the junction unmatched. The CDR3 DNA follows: TGCGCCAGCAGCTTGGAAGGGACAGGCTACGAGCAGTACTTC. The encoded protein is CASSLEGTGYEQYF.

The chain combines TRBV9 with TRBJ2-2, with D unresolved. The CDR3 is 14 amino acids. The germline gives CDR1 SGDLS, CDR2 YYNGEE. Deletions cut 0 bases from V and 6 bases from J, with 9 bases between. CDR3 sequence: CASSVGGYPGELFF. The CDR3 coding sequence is TGTGCCAGCAGCGTAGGGGGTTACCCCGGGGAGCTGTTTTTT.

The CDR3: CASSFGGWTGNTIYF. CDR3 DNA sequence: TGTGCCAGCAGCTTCGGGGGTTGGACTGGAAACACCATATATTTT. The chain employs TRBV5-4 and TRBJ1-3, with TRBD1 as a possible D gene (5 bases). Trimming took 2 bases from V and 2 from J, leaving 11 bases between them. Germline V gene lookup returns CDR1 SGHNT and CDR2 YYREEE (reference sequence). The CDR3 is made up of 15 amino acids.

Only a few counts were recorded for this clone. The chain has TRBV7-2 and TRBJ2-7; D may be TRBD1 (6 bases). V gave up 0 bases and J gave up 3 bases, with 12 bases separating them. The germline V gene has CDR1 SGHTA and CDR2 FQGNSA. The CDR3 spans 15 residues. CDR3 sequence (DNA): TGTGCCAGCAGCTTAGCGTCAGGGGTCGACTACGAGCAGTACTTC. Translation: CASSLASGVDYEQYF. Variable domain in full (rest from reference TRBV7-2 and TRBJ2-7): GAGVSQSPSNKVTEKGKDVELRCDPISGHTALYWYRQSLGQGLEFLIYFQGNSAPDKSGLPSDRFSAERTGGSVSTLTIQRTQQEDSAVYLCASSLASGVDYEQYFGPGTRLTVT.

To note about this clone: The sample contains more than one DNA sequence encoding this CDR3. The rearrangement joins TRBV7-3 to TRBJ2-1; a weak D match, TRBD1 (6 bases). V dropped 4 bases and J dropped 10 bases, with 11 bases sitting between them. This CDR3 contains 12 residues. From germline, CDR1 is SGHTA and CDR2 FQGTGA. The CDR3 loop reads CASSSPGQEQFF. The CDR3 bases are TGTGCCAGCAGCTCACCGGGACAAGAGCAGTTCTTC.

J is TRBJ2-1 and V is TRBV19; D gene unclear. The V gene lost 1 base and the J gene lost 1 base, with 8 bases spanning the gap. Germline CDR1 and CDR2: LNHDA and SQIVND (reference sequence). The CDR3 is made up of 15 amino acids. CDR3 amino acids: CASSIVATSYNEQFF. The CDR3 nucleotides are TGTGCCAGTAGTATAGTTGCGACGTCCTACAATGAGCAGTTCTTC.

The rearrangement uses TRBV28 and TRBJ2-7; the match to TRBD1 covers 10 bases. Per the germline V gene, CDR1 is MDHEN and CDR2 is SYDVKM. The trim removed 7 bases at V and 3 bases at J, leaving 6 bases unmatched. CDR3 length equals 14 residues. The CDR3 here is CASKTGQGIYEQYF. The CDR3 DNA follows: TGTGCCAGCAAAACGGGACAGGGGATCTACGAGCAGTACTTC.

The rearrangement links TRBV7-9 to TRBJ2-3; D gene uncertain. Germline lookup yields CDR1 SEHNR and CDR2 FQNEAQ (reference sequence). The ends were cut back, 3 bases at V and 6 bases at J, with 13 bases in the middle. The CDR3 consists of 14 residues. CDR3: CASSFSHSLDTQYF. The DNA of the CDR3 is TGTGCCAGCAGCTTTTCCCATAGCCTCGATACGCAGTATTTT.

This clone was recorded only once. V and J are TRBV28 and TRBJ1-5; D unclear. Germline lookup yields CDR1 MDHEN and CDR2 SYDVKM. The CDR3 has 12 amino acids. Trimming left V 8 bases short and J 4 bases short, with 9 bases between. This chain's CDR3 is CASGPANQPQHF. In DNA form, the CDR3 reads TGTGCCAGCGGACCCGCAAATCAGCCCCAGCATTTT. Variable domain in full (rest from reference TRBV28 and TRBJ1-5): DVKVTQSSRYLVKRTGEKVFLECVQDMDHENMFWYRQDPGLGLRLIYFSYDVKMKEKGDIPEGYSVSREKKERFSLILESASTNQTSMYLCASGPANQPQHFGDGTRLSIL.

In nucleotides, the CDR3 is TGTGCCAGCAGCACCGACAGGAGCACCGGGGAGCTGTTTTTT. Amino acid sequence: CASSTDRSTGELFF. The V call is TRBV7-9, the J call TRBJ2-2; D might be TRBD1 (6 bases). This CDR3 region has 14 residues. CDR1 is SEHNR, CDR2 FQNEAQ, per germline (reference sequence). V was cut by 5 bases and J by 4 bases, with 11 bases left in between.

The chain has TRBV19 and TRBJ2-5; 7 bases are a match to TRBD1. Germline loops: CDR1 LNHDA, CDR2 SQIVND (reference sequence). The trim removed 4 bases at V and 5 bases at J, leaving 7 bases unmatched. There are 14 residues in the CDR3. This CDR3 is CASSTLTGFETQYF. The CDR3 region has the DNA TGTGCCAGTAGTACCTTGACAGGGTTTGAGACCCAGTACTTC.

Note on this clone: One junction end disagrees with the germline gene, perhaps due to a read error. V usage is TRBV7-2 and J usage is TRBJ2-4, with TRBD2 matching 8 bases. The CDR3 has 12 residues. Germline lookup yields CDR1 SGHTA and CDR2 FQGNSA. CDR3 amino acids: CASSYGTRGLHF. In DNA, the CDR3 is TGTGCCAGCAGCTACGGGACTAGGGGGTTACACTTC.

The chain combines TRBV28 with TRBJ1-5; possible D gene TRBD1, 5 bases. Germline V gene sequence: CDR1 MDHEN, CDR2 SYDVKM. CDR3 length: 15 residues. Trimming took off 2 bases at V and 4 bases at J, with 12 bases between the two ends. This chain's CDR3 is CASSLVGGVNQPQHF. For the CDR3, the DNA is TGTGCCAGCAGTTTAGTGGGGGGGGTAAATCAGCCCCAGCATTTT.

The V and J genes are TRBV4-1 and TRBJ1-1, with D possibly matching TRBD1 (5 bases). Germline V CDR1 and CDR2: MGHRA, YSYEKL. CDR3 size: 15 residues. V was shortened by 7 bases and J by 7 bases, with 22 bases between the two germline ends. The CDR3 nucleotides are TGCGCCAGCAATACGCTGGGACCGGGACGCCGTGAAGCTTTCTTT. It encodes CASNTLGPGRREAFF.

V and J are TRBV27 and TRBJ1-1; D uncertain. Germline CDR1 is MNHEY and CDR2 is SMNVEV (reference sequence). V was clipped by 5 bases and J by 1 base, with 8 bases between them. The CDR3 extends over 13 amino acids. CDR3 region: CASSRQKNTEAFF. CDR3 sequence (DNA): TGTGCCAGCAGTCGGCAGAAGAACACTGAAGCTTTCTTT.